This T cell receptor beta chain was captured by sequencing in a study of OX40 agonist ivuxolimab in advanced cancers. Background on the study: The study enrolled dose-escalation patients with hepatocellular carcinoma, melanoma, renal cell or head and neck cancer. Study observations and caveats: Some nonresponders additionally presented with little normalized T-cell clonal expansion.

The germline V and J ends were trimmed by 5 bases and 3 bases, with 11 bases remaining between them. CDR3 length: 13 amino acids. Germline assignment: CDR1 GTSNPN and CDR2 SVGIG (reference sequence). On this clone: Its target is not known.

Here immunoSEQ multiplex PCR was the method, and the copy in TCRdb shows in-frame clones only, minus some. The repertoire holds about 60,000 clones, with roughly nine tenths as singletons. Autoimmune disease history or systemic immunosuppression barred patients. Peripheral blood came from all dose cohorts at three timepoints. The sequencing used CD4+ or CD8+ T cells sorted from blood, collected in a trial of the OX40 agonist ivuxolimab. The sequence came from an adult with an advanced solid tumor such as melanoma, head and neck, liver or kidney cancer. The genes are TRBV30 and TRBJ1-5; D might be TRBD1 (5 bases). The CDR3 region is CAWAGGFNQPQHF. CDR3 nucleotide sequence: TGTGCCTGGGCGGGGGGATTCAATCAGCCCCAGCATTTT.